These 14 T cell receptor beta chains share one sample of origin, sequenced in a study of T cell responses to AZD1222 COVID-19 vaccine. Here immunoSEQ multiplex PCR was the method, and the copy in TCRdb shows in-frame clones only, minus some. The sample has roughly 170,000 clones, approximately 86% seen once. The sample here was peripheral blood, taken on day 0 of AZD1222 vaccination. The source of these receptors is an adult in good health.

J is TRBJ2-7 and V is TRBV11-1; TRBD1 might be the D (6 bases). Trimming left V 5 bases short and J 0 bases short, with 8 bases between. CDR3 length: 13 amino acids. CDR1 and CDR2 from the germline V gene are SGHAT and FQDESV (reference sequence). CDR3 nucleotides: TGTGCCAGCAGCGACAGGAGCTCCTACGAGCAGTACTTC. It encodes CASSDRSSYEQYF. Drawing the rest from reference TRBV11-1 and TRBJ2-7, the complete variable domain is EAEVAQSPRYKITEKSQAVAFWCDPISGHATLYWYRQILGQGPELLVQFQDESVVDDSQLPKDRFSAERLKGVDSTLKIQPAELGDSAMYLCASSDRSSYEQYFGPGTRLTVT.

The gene calls are TRBV29-1 and TRBJ2-2; D is perhaps TRBD2 (6 bases). The V end lost 1 base, the J end lost 5 bases, and 17 bases lay between the germline ends. This CDR3 is 16 amino acids long. In germline, CDR1 is SQVTM, CDR2 ANQGSEA. CDR3 protein: CSVEVHGGVGTGELFF. CDR3 in DNA: TGCAGCGTTGAAGTACACGGGGGAGTGGGGACCGGGGAGCTGTTTTTT.

The chain uses TRBV4-1 and TRBJ2-1; 10 bases line up with TRBD2. Germline CDR1 is MGHRA and CDR2 is YSYEKL. The CDR3 is 20 amino acids. J was trimmed by 7 bases and V by 2 bases; bases with no gene match: 20. CDR3 sequence reads: CASSQLKGGTSALGRNEQFF. The CDR3 coding sequence is TGCGCCAGCAGCCAACTCAAAGGAGGGACTAGCGCTCTGGGTCGGAATGAGCAGTTCTTC.

To note about this clone: One end of the junction fails to match germline, which may point to a read error. The CDR3 DNA reads TGTGCCAGCAGCCCAAGGACAGGGCCGCACTTC. This codes for CASSPRTGPHF. This chain joins TRBV13 and TRBJ2-7; 8 bases agree with TRBD1. Looked up from germline, CDR1 is PRHDT and CDR2 is FYEKMQ (reference sequence). The CDR3 has 11 amino acids.

This sequence joins TRBV7-2 and TRBJ2-3, with 9 bases fitting TRBD2. CDR3 length equals 18 residues. Germline CDR1 SGHTA, CDR2 FQGNSA. J gave up 4 bases and V 1 base, and 12 bases lay outside the gene matches. CDR3: CASSLEVGGGAWPDTQYF. CDR3 nucleotides: TGTGCCAGCAGCTTAGAGGTTGGCGGGGGGGCGTGGCCAGATACGCAGTATTTT.

This chain joins TRBV29-1 and TRBJ2-3; unclear D gene. The germline gives CDR1 SQVTM, CDR2 ANQGSEA. The CDR3 has 12 amino acids. V was pared by 7 bases and J by 2 bases, with 10 bases between. CDR3 nucleotides: TGCAGCGCTACACCAGTCACAGATACGCAGTATTTT. Encoded protein: CSATPVTDTQYF.

The V call is TRBV5-8, the J call TRBJ2-3; D could derive from TRBD1 or TRBD2 (5 bases each). The germline V and J ends were trimmed by 0 bases and 5 bases, with 13 bases remaining between them. Germline V gene data show CDR1 as SGHTS and CDR2 as YDEGEE. This CDR3 is 15 amino acids long. The CDR3 reads CASSLEGRLGDTQYF. The CDR3 bases are TGTGCCAGCAGCTTGGAGGGACGTCTGGGAGATACGCAGTATTTT.

This rearrangement joins TRBV4-3 to TRBJ2-7, with D hard to call. The CDR3 is 15 amino acids. V was shortened by 2 bases and J by 2 bases, with 13 bases between the two germline ends. The germline V gene encodes CDR1 LGHNA and CDR2 YSLEER. DNA of the CDR3: TGCGCCAGCAGCCAAATTCAAGATTTTGCCTACGAGCAGTACTTC. Protein product: CASSQIQDFAYEQYF.

The chain carries TRBV12-5 and TRBJ1-1; no firm D call. V gave up 0 bases and J gave up 2 bases, with 10 bases separating them. This CDR3 has 15 residues. Germline V gene data show CDR1 as LGHNT and CDR2 as FRNRAP. The CDR3 DNA follows: TGTGCTAGTGGTTTGGTAATTGCAGCTAACACTGAAGCTTTCTTT. Translating gives CASGLVIAANTEAFF.

This chain connects TRBV30 to TRBJ1-1; tentative D call: TRBD1 (5 bases). Trimming took off 3 bases at V and 9 bases at J, with 11 bases between the two ends. Germline-derived CDR1 and CDR2 are GTSNPN and SVGIG (reference sequence). The CDR3 has 11 residues. The CDR3 nucleotides read TGTGCCTGGAGCGGGACCGCAAAAGCTTTCTTT. Its translation is CAWSGTAKAFF. The full variable domain, its missing parts supplied by reference TRBV30 and TRBJ1-1, is SQTIHQWPATLVQPVGSPLSLECTVEGTSNPNLYWYRQAAGRGLQLLFYSVGIGQISSEVPQNLSASRPQDRQFILSSKKLLLSDSGFYLCAWSGTAKAFFGQGTRLTVV.

This chain uses TRBV19 with TRBJ2-1, with 7 bases identical to TRBD2. The germline V gene has CDR1 LNHDA and CDR2 SQIVND (reference sequence). V was pared by 5 bases and J by 8 bases, with 9 bases of the junction left unmatched. CDR3 length equals 14 residues. The CDR3 here is CASSDGGLSDEQFF. In nucleotides, the CDR3 is TGTGCCAGTAGTGATGGGGGACTATCCGATGAGCAGTTCTTC.

The chain recombines TRBV28 with TRBJ1-2; 7 bases fit TRBD1. The CDR3 has 16 amino acids. Trimming took 4 bases from V and 8 from J; bases not matched to a gene: 16. Germline CDR1 is MDHEN and CDR2 is SYDVKM. CDR3 nucleotides: TGTGCCAGCAGTTCATTGGTGGCAGGGGGAGCGCGGGGCTACACCTTC. Encoded protein: CASSSLVAGGARGYTF.

The chain carries TRBV5-4 and TRBJ2-3; D is unresolved. V dropped 4 bases and J dropped 4 bases, with 10 bases sitting between them. The CDR3 sequence is 13 residues long. From germline, CDR1 is SGHNT and CDR2 YYREEE (reference sequence). As DNA, the CDR3 is TGTGCCAGCAGCGCCCGGTCTCCAGATACGCAGTATTTT. This codes for CASSARSPDTQYF.

The chain employs TRBV6-2 or TRBV6-3 and TRBJ2-3; 15 bases agree with TRBD2. The CDR3 sequence is 19 residues long. The V gene's germline CDR1 is MNHEY and CDR2 SVGEGT. V trimming: 4 bases; J trimming: 5 bases; junction bases outside the gene matches: 13. CDR3 in DNA: TGTGCCAGCAGTTGGGGGACTAGCGGGGGGCCCGGGCCCCAAGATACGCAGTATTTT. It codes for CASSWGTSGGPGPQDTQYF.